This T cell receptor (beta chain) was profiled in a study of cytomegalovirus exposure and HLA in healthy donors. Study outcomes and limitations: One later analysis, an examination of the 120 or so validation repertoires, found that first-cohort TCR clusters tended to co-occur in them. Under in vitro conditions, a few CMV-associated chains were confirmed as specific for CMV antigens.

Profiled with immunoSEQ multiplex PCR; TCRdb holds only in-frame clones, not every one. The sample records 160,000 or so clones, more than 75% being singletons. The study drew the donors from its roughly 110-subject validation cohort, separate from the 666-subject first cohort. About this clone: Its antigen remains unidentified.

The V gene lost 5 bases and the J gene lost 2 bases, with 13 bases spanning the gap. Germline V gives CDR1 MNHEY, CDR2 SVGAGI. The CDR3 sequence is 14 residues long. The V call is TRBV6-5, the J call TRBJ2-7, with D possibly TRBD1 on 6 matching bases. Sequenced input: PBMCs. This receptor was taken from a woman under 40 in good health and CMV-seronegative. The CDR3: CASSADRLTYEQYF. In DNA, the CDR3 is TGTGCCAGCAGTGCCGACAGGCTCACCTACGAGCAGTACTTC.